Shown below are 30 T cell receptor beta chains from a single sample sequenced in a study of radiotherapy plus CTLA-4 blockade in lung cancer. The data were produced by immunoSEQ multiplex PCR, yet TCRdb's version contains in-frame clones alone and is incomplete. The sample yields about 14,000 clones, approximately 70% seen once. Sample: peripheral blood, taken from a patient treated with radiotherapy plus ipilimumab. Receptor source: a human donor with non-small cell lung cancer whose response to radiotherapy plus ipilimumab could not be evaluated.

This chain uses TRBV10-1 with TRBJ2-2, with 9 bases fitting TRBD2. CDR3 length equals 14 residues. Trimming cost V 6 bases and J 1 base; bases outside gene matches: 0. Germline V lookup: CDR1 WNHNN, CDR2 SYGVQD (reference sequence). CDR3 region: CASRAGGNTGELFF. For the CDR3, the DNA is TGCGCCAGCAGAGCGGGGGGGAACACCGGGGAGCTGTTTTTT.

This clone was recorded once. The chain uses TRBV7-9 and TRBJ1-2, with D hard to call. The ends were cut back, 1 base at V and 8 bases at J, with 14 bases in the middle. The CDR3 is 14 residues long. Per germline, CDR1 SEHNR and CDR2 FQNEAQ (reference sequence). CDR3 DNA: TGTGCCAGCAGCTTAGGCGGCCGGGAGGAAGGCTACACCTTC. Translating it yields CASSLGGREEGYTF.

This clone has a handful of counts. This rearrangement joins TRBV7-2 to TRBJ2-6, with D perhaps matching TRBD1 (6 bases). The germline V and J ends were trimmed by 1 base and 0 bases, with 13 bases remaining between them. This CDR3 comprises 18 residues. Germline CDR1 reads SGHTA; CDR2 reads FQGNSA. CDR3 sequence: CASSLGLGALSGANVLTF. The CDR3 coding sequence is TGTGCCAGCAGCTTAGGCCTGGGGGCCCTCTCTGGGGCCAACGTCCTGACTTTC.

V gene TRBV9 combines with J gene TRBJ2-5; 12 positions match TRBD2. V lost 4 bases to trimming and J lost 4 bases; unmatched junction nucleotides: 5. Germline CDR1 is SGDLS and CDR2 is YYNGEE. There are 15 residues in the CDR3. The CDR3 loop is CASSQLAGGLETQYF. Written as DNA, the CDR3 is TGTGCCAGCAGCCAACTAGCGGGGGGCCTAGAGACCCAGTACTTC.

V gene TRBV5-1 combines with J gene TRBJ2-1, with TRBD2 matching over 7 bases. The germline gives CDR1 SGHRS, CDR2 YFSETQ. The CDR3 spans 16 residues. Trimming at V came to 4 bases and at J to 1 base, leaving 8 bases not matched to a gene. CDR3 amino acids: CASSPTASGSYNEQFF. CDR3 nucleotides: TGCGCCAGCAGCCCCACCGCTAGCGGTTCCTACAATGAGCAGTTCTTC.

The rearrangement uses TRBV5-5 and TRBJ1-3; 9 bases align to TRBD1. The CDR3 consists of 18 residues. The germline V gene has CDR1 SGHKS and CDR2 YYEKEE (reference sequence). Trimming at V came to 4 bases and at J to 0 bases, leaving 11 bases not matched to a gene. The CDR3 sequence is CASSLMTGQGRSGNTIYF. The CDR3 bases are TGTGCCAGCAGCCTGATGACGGGACAGGGCCGCTCTGGAAACACCATATATTTT.

This clone was detected only a few times. J is TRBJ2-1 and V is TRBV5-1; 11 bases are a match to TRBD2. CDR3 length equals 15 residues. In germline, CDR1 is SGHRS, CDR2 YFSETQ. V shed 2 bases, J shed 10 bases, and the junction held 8 bases outside the gene matches. The CDR3 spells CASSLNSLAGGEQFF. The DNA of the CDR3 is TGCGCCAGCAGCTTAAATAGCCTAGCGGGGGGAGAGCAGTTCTTC. Complete variable domain (other parts from reference TRBV5-1 and TRBJ2-1): KAGVTQTPRYLIKTRGQQVTLSCSPISGHRSVSWYQQTPGQGLQFLFEYFSETQRNKGNFPGRFSGRQFSNSRSEMNVSTLELGDSALYLCASSLNSLAGGEQFFGPGTRLTVL.

CDR3 nucleotides: TGTGCCAGCAGGACTGGGACAGGGGCCGGGTGGGAGCAGTACTTC. This encodes CASRTGTGAGWEQYF. V and J are TRBV28 and TRBJ2-7, with 10 bases that match TRBD1. The ends lost 6 bases at V and 7 bases at J; junction bases unmatched: 12. The CDR3 totals 15 residues. Per the germline V gene, CDR1 is MDHEN and CDR2 is SYDVKM.

The chain joins TRBV7-2 to TRBJ2-7; the match to TRBD2 covers 7 bases. The V gene end was trimmed by 3 bases and the J gene end by 2 bases; junction bases not matched to a gene: 1. The CDR3 extends over 13 amino acids. Germline CDR1 reads SGHTA; CDR2 reads FQGNSA. CDR3 sequence reads: CASSFAGAYEQYV. In nucleotides, the CDR3 is TGTGCCAGCAGCTTCGCGGGGGCCTACGAGCAGTACGTC.

This rearrangement joins TRBV28 to TRBJ1-5; no definite D call. The CDR3 is made up of 12 amino acids. Trimming left V 6 bases short and J 6 bases short, with 9 bases between. Germline CDR1 reads MDHEN; CDR2 reads SYDVKM. The CDR3 region has the DNA TGTGCCAGCAGCCCCCCTTCTCAGCCCCAGCATTTT. Translating it yields CASSPPSQPQHF.

The rearrangement links TRBV30 to TRBJ1-2; D remains ambiguous. The germline V and J ends were trimmed by 5 bases and 5 bases, with 12 bases remaining between them. The CDR3 is 12 residues long. Per germline, CDR1 GTSNPN and CDR2 SVGIG (reference sequence). The DNA for the CDR3 is TGTGCCTGGGGGCACCCGGGATATGGCTACACCTTC. Translated: CAWGHPGYGYTF.

There are a few counts of this clone. The chain employs TRBV5-1 and TRBJ2-7; 11 positions match TRBD1. The J segment lost 3 bases and the V segment lost 4 bases, leaving 9 bases of the junction unmatched. Germline CDR1 is SGHRS and CDR2 is YFSETQ. The CDR3 extends over 16 amino acids. CDR3 coding DNA: TGCGCCAGCAGCGAGGGCGGGACAGGGGGTTTCTACGAGCAGTACTTC. It translates to CASSEGGTGGFYEQYF.

The chain joins TRBV6-1 to TRBJ2-1; 9 nucleotides align to TRBD2. The CDR3 covers 16 residues. Trimming took 3 bases from V and 4 from J; bases not matched to a gene: 7. Germline V gene lookup returns CDR1 MNHNS and CDR2 SASEGT. CDR3 in DNA: TGTGCCAGCAGTGAGATTCTAGCGGGGATTTACAATGAGCAGTTCTTC. It translates to CASSEILAGIYNEQFF.

Comments on this clone: The same CDR3 arises from other DNA sequences in this sample as well. This sequence joins TRBV18 and TRBJ1-1; D is undetermined. Germline-derived CDR1 and CDR2 are KGHSH and LQKENI. There are 12 residues in the CDR3. The V end was cut by 4 bases, the J end by 0 bases, with 3 bases between. The CDR3 spells CASSHMNTEAFF. The CDR3 nucleotides are TGTGCCAGCTCACACATGAACACTGAAGCTTTCTTT.

The V and J genes are TRBV5-6 and TRBJ2-5; TRBD1 is a possible D gene (6 bases). The CDR3 length is 13 residues. Germline V gene sequence: CDR1 SGHDT, CDR2 YYEEEE. The V and J ends lost 4 bases and 1 base respectively, with 8 bases between them. CDR3 in amino acids: CASSADSQETQYF. CDR3 in DNA: TGTGCCAGCAGCGCGGACAGCCAAGAGACCCAGTACTTC.

The V gene is TRBV9, the J gene TRBJ1-1, with TRBD1 matching 7 bases. Germline V gene sequence: CDR1 SGDLS, CDR2 YYNGEE. The CDR3 totals 15 residues. With 3 bases clipped from V and 0 bases from J, the junction kept 5 bases outside the gene matches. The CDR3 coding sequence is TGTGCCAGCAGCGCAACCGGGACAGTGAACACTGAAGCTTTCTTT. This codes for CASSATGTVNTEAFF.

The CDR3 region is CASLGLAGINEQFF. The CDR3 DNA reads TGTGCCAGCTTAGGACTAGCGGGGATCAATGAGCAGTTCTTC. The genes are TRBV6-1 and TRBJ2-1; 12 bases agree with TRBD2. The CDR3 totals 14 residues. V was pared by 8 bases and J by 6 bases, with 5 bases of the junction left unmatched. Germline-derived CDR1 and CDR2 are MNHNS and SASEGT.

The rearrangement uses TRBV28 and TRBJ1-2, with 7 bases matching TRBD1. Germline loops: CDR1 MDHEN, CDR2 SYDVKM. The CDR3 runs to 14 residues. After removal of 7 bases from V and 4 bases from J, the junction contained 9 bases not matched to a gene. The CDR3 DNA reads as TGTGCCAGCACCTACAGGGGATTTCCCTATGGCTACACCTTC. Residues: CASTYRGFPYGYTF.

This clone occurred once. V and J are TRBV18 and TRBJ2-5, with D perhaps TRBD1 (5 bases). Germline V gives CDR1 KGHSH, CDR2 LQKENI. V was pared by 0 bases and J by 2 bases, with 10 bases between. This CDR3 comprises 15 residues. The CDR3 DNA sequence: TGTGCCAGCTCACCACCGGCCAGGGTGCAAGAGACCCAGTACTTC. This codes for CASSPPARVQETQYF.

This clone has a single count. The chain joins TRBV9 to TRBJ2-1; 12 positions match TRBD1. Germline V gene lookup returns CDR1 SGDLS and CDR2 YYNGEE. V lost 3 bases, J lost 8 bases, and 6 bases stayed unmatched. CDR3 length equals 15 residues. The CDR3 region is CASSEGQGARYEQFF. The CDR3 DNA reads as TGTGCCAGCAGCGAGGGACAGGGGGCGCGATATGAGCAGTTCTTC. Together with reference TRBV9 and TRBJ2-1, the CDR3 gives the full variable domain: DSGVTQTPKHLITATGQRVTLRCSPRSGDLSVYWYQQSLDQGLQFLIQYYNGEERAKGNILERFSAQQFPDLHSELNLSSLELGDSALYFCASSEGQGARYEQFFGPGTRLTVL.

The chain combines TRBV6-5 with TRBJ1-1; no reliable D call. The germline V gene encodes CDR1 MNHEY and CDR2 SVGAGI. The germline V and J ends were trimmed by 4 bases and 0 bases, with 6 bases remaining between them. The CDR3 is 13 residues long. CDR3 DNA: TGTGCCAGCAGTTCCCCTCTGAACACTGAAGCTTTCTTT. Translated: CASSSPLNTEAFF.

The rearrangement joins TRBV28 to TRBJ1-2; TRBD1 agrees at 9 bases. The germline gives CDR1 MDHEN, CDR2 SYDVKM. V lost 5 bases to trimming and J lost 2 bases; unmatched junction nucleotides: 6. The CDR3 length is 15 residues. CDR3 residues: CASSIGTGPNYGYTF. The CDR3, as DNA: TGTGCCAGCAGTATCGGGACAGGGCCAAACTATGGCTACACCTTC.

About this clone itself: This CDR3 is also generated by other DNA sequences in the sample. The chain uses TRBV6-1 and TRBJ1-2; TRBD1 aligns across 7 bases. From germline, CDR1 is MNHNS and CDR2 SASEGT. CDR3 length: 13 residues. V lost 7 bases, J lost 3 bases, and 5 bases stayed unmatched. CDR3 bases: TGTGCCAGCAATCACAGGGGAGACTATGGCTACACCTTC. Its protein is CASNHRGDYGYTF.

This clone was seen a few times. The chain employs TRBV2 and TRBJ2-7, with 7 bases fitting TRBD1. V trimming: 4 bases; J trimming: 0 bases; junction bases outside the gene matches: 6. The V gene's germline CDR1 is SNHLY and CDR2 FYNNEI. The CDR3 contains 15 residues. CDR3 nucleotide sequence: TGTGCCAGCAGTGGGTCGGGACAGAGCTCCTACGAGCAGTACTTC. This translates into CASSGSGQSSYEQYF. The whole variable domain, remainder taken from reference TRBV2 and TRBJ2-7, is EPEVTQTPSHQVTQMGQEVILRCVPISNHLYFYWYRQILGQKVEFLVSFYNNEISEKSEIFDDQFSVERPDGSNFTLKIRSTKLEDSAMYFCASSGSGQSSYEQYFGPGTRLTVT.

CDR3 DNA sequence: TGTGCCAGCAGCGCGGGCACTAATGAAAAACTGTTTTTT. As protein: CASSAGTNEKLFF. The chain combines TRBV6-6 with TRBJ1-4, with unresolved D. The CDR3 consists of 13 residues. The ends were cut back, 6 bases at V and 2 bases at J, with 7 bases in the middle. The germline CDR1 and CDR2 sequences are MNHNY and SVGAGI (reference sequence).

This chain connects TRBV19 to TRBJ2-2, with a tentative D call TRBD1 (5 bases). Germline-derived CDR1 and CDR2 are LNHDA and SQIVND (reference sequence). The CDR3 is 14 amino acids. Trimming stripped 3 bases from V and 7 bases from J, with 12 bases between. This chain's CDR3 is CASSIPGWNGELFF. Written as DNA, the CDR3 is TGTGCCAGTAGTATTCCAGGGTGGAACGGGGAGCTGTTTTTT.

V is TRBV19 and J is TRBJ2-6; 12 bases are shared with TRBD1. The CDR3 sequence is 19 residues long. V shed 5 bases, J shed 3 bases, and the junction held 11 bases outside the gene matches. Germline V lookup: CDR1 LNHDA, CDR2 SQIVND (reference sequence). The CDR3 sequence is CASSAGTGGGVSGANVLTF. The CDR3 DNA reads as TGTGCCAGTAGTGCCGGGACAGGGGGCGGAGTGAGTGGGGCCAACGTCCTGACTTTC.

The J gene is TRBJ1-3, the V gene TRBV27, with TRBD1 as a possible D gene (6 bases). The V end was cut by 4 bases, the J end by 0 bases, with 13 bases between. This CDR3 spans 16 amino acids. Germline CDR1 reads MNHEY; CDR2 reads SMNVEV (reference sequence). The CDR3 is CASSSRTVSSGNTIYF. DNA for the CDR3: TGTGCCAGCAGTTCCCGGACAGTAAGCTCTGGAAACACCATATATTTT.

The chain couples TRBV6-1 to TRBJ2-3; D unclear. The CDR3 consists of 13 residues. The V gene lost 0 bases and the J gene lost 6 bases, with 7 bases spanning the gap. Germline V gives CDR1 MNHNS, CDR2 SASEGT. The DNA of the CDR3 is TGTGCCAGCAGTGAAGCGCCAGGTGATACGCAGTATTTT. Translated: CASSEAPGDTQYF.

The V call is TRBV15, the J call TRBJ1-4; D is undetermined. The CDR3 length is 14 residues. CDR1 is LNHNV and CDR2 is YYDKDF in the germline V gene (reference sequence). The V end lost 3 bases, the J end lost 5 bases, and 10 bases lay between the germline ends. For the CDR3, the DNA is TGTGCCACCAGCAGGTCGGGAGGAAATGAAAAACTGTTTTTT. Its protein is CATSRSGGNEKLFF.